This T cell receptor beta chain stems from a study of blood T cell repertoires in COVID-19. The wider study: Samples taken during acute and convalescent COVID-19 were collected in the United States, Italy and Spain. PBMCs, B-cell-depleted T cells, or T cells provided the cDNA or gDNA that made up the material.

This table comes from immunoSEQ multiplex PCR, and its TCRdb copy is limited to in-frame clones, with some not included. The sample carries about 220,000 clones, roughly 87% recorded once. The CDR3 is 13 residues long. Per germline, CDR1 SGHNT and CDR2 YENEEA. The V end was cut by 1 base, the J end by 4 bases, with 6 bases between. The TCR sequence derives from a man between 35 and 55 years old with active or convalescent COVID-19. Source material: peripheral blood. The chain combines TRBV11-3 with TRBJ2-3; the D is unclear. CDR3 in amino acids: CASSLGRSDTQYF. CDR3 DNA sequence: TGTGCCAGCAGCTTAGGCAGGTCAGATACGCAGTATTTT.